This entry lists 22 T cell receptor beta chains sequenced from one sample in a study of cytotoxic CD8 clonotypes in ibrutinib-treated CLL. TCRdb's table, derived via immunoSEQ multiplex PCR, lists solely in-frame clones and lacks some. This sample carries about 130,000 clones, approximately 81% of them seen once, and the ten largest clones take less than 4%. The sequencing here drew on PBMCs, taken after 24 months of ibrutinib treatment. These receptors were taken from a human donor with chronic lymphocytic leukemia.

The V gene is TRBV6-6, the J gene TRBJ1-1, with TRBD1 as a possible D gene (6 bases). CDR3 length: 12 amino acids. Germline loops: CDR1 MNHNY, CDR2 SVGAGI (reference sequence). The germline V and J ends were trimmed by 6 bases and 9 bases, with 14 bases remaining between them. CDR3 region: CASREGGVKAFF. The CDR3 DNA reads TGTGCCAGCAGGGAAGGGGGTGTTAAAGCTTTCTTT.

This sequence joins TRBV9 and TRBJ2-1; D ambiguous. Looked up from germline, CDR1 is SGDLS and CDR2 is YYNGEE. Trimming took 1 base from V and 7 from J, leaving 9 bases between them. This CDR3 has 13 residues. CDR3 sequence (DNA): TGTGCCAGCAGCGTATCAGTTTTGAATGAGCAGTTCTTC. It encodes CASSVSVLNEQFF.

The V gene is TRBV11-2, the J gene TRBJ1-1, with D perhaps matching TRBD1 (5 bases). V dropped 1 base and J dropped 7 bases, with 7 bases sitting between them. Germline V lookup: CDR1 SGHAT, CDR2 FQNNGV. The CDR3 loop spans 12 amino acids. Here the CDR3 DNA reads TGTGCCAGCAGCTTAGTTGGGGGTGAAGCTTTCTTT. Amino acid sequence: CASSLVGGEAFF.

This chain joins TRBV27 and TRBJ1-2, with 8 positions matching TRBD1. There are 15 residues in the CDR3. Germline CDR1 and CDR2: MNHEY and SMNVEV (reference sequence). V shed 5 bases and J 4 bases; nucleotides not matched to a gene: 9. This CDR3 reads CASSRGQGTFYGYTF. In DNA form, the CDR3 reads TGTGCCAGCAGTCGTGGACAGGGAACCTTCTATGGCTACACCTTC.

The chain couples TRBV19 to TRBJ1-5; D perhaps matches TRBD1 (5 bases). Germline assignment: CDR1 LNHDA and CDR2 SQIVND (reference sequence). Trimming cost V 4 bases and J 3 bases, with 7 bases left between them. The CDR3 totals 13 residues. CDR3 sequence: CASSKGNNQPQHF. CDR3 nucleotides: TGTGCCAGTAGTAAGGGGAACAATCAGCCCCAGCATTTT.

The chain has TRBV6-5 and TRBJ2-3; D possibly uses TRBD1 or TRBD2 (5 bases each). The V gene lost 2 bases and the J gene lost 2 bases, with 11 bases spanning the gap. Germline V gene sequence: CDR1 MNHEY, CDR2 SVGAGI. This CDR3 spans 15 amino acids. The CDR3 DNA sequence: TGTGCCAGCAGTTACGGGGGAGTTACCACAGATACGCAGTATTTT. It yields the protein CASSYGGVTTDTQYF.

A single count supports this clone. The chain employs TRBV7-9 and TRBJ1-2; 8 bases map to TRBD1. The CDR3 totals 16 residues. Trimming cost V 5 bases and J 3 bases; bases outside gene matches: 11. The germline CDR1 and CDR2 sequences are SEHNR and FQNEAQ (reference sequence). The CDR3 sequence is CASSQTVDRAYYGYTF. CDR3 sequence (DNA): TGTGCCAGCAGCCAGACGGTGGACAGGGCCTACTATGGCTACACCTTC.

The chain has TRBV7-2 and TRBJ1-1; weak D call: TRBD1 (6 bases). Germline V gene data show CDR1 as SGHTA and CDR2 as FQGNSA. The CDR3 has 14 amino acids. V was clipped by 5 bases and J by 8 bases, with 18 bases between them. The CDR3 DNA is TGTGCCAGCAGCCCCGCTCGGACAGCCAAAGAAGCTTTCTTT. Translating it yields CASSPARTAKEAFF.

J is TRBJ2-7 and V is TRBV27; D perhaps matches TRBD1 (5 bases). The V and J ends lost 6 bases and 4 bases respectively, with 16 bases between them. There are 14 residues in the CDR3. Germline CDR1 reads MNHEY; CDR2 reads SMNVEV (reference sequence). The CDR3 region has the DNA TGTGCCAGCAGGCCCCTGGGGCTGTTTTACGAGCAGTACTTC. This sequence encodes CASRPLGLFYEQYF.

This sequence joins TRBV5-1 and TRBJ1-1, with TRBD1 matching over 9 bases. The trim removed 4 bases at V and 4 bases at J, leaving 11 bases unmatched. CDR1 and CDR2 (germline): SGHRS, YFSETQ. The CDR3 spans 16 residues. CDR3 in DNA: TGCGCCAGCAGCCCCTGGACAGGGGAAGGGGGCACTGAAGCTTTCTTT. This sequence encodes CASSPWTGEGGTEAFF.

The rearrangement joins TRBV29-1 to TRBJ2-2; TRBD1 matches 9 bases. Trimming cost V 7 bases and J 4 bases; bases outside gene matches: 7. Germline CDR1 SQVTM, CDR2 ANQGSEA. This CDR3 is built from 14 residues. CDR3 residues: CSAPGQGPTGELFF. In DNA, the CDR3 is TGCAGCGCACCGGGACAGGGTCCCACCGGGGAGCTGTTTTTT.

DNA for the CDR3: TGCGCCAGCAGCTTGGGGCAGGGAAACACCATATATTTT. Translated, it gives CASSLGQGNTIYF. The V call is TRBV5-1, the J call TRBJ1-3; the D is unclear. V dropped 0 bases and J dropped 4 bases, with 5 bases sitting between them. CDR1 and CDR2 from the germline V gene are SGHRS and YFSETQ. The CDR3 spans 13 residues.

This chain joins TRBV7-9 and TRBJ1-2; 8 bases are a match to TRBD1. The CDR3 has 13 residues. CDR1 SEHNR and CDR2 FQNEAQ come from the germline V gene (reference sequence). V trimming: 5 bases; J trimming: 8 bases; junction bases outside the gene matches: 7. The CDR3 spells CASSQDRVRGYTF. CDR3 nucleotides: TGTGCCAGCAGCCAGGACAGGGTACGCGGCTACACCTTC.

The chain recombines TRBV6-6 with TRBJ2-1, with D possibly being TRBD2 (6 bases). Trimming shortened V by 9 bases and J by 6 bases, and 9 bases separated the two germline ends. The length of the CDR3 is 11 residues. The germline V gene has CDR1 MNHNY and CDR2 SVGAGI (reference sequence). CDR3 in DNA: TGTGCCAGTGGGGGGAGCAATGAGCAGTTCTTC. Translated, it gives CASGGSNEQFF.

The chain recombines TRBV12-5 with TRBJ2-5; maybe TRBD1 (5 bases). Per the germline V gene, CDR1 is LGHNT and CDR2 is FRNRAP. Trimming took 10 bases from V and 0 from J, leaving 12 bases between them. CDR3 length: 13 amino acids. CDR3 nucleotide sequence: TGTGCTACCTCCCGACAGAACCAAGAGACCCAGTACTTC. It translates to CATSRQNQETQYF. Full variable domain (missing parts from reference TRBV12-5 and TRBJ2-5): DARVTQTPRHKVTEMGQEVTMRCQPILGHNTVFWYRQTMMQGLELLAYFRNRAPLDDSGMPKDRFSAEMPDATLATLKIQPSEPRDSAVYFCATSRQNQETQYFGPGTRLLVL.

V usage is TRBV7-3 and J usage is TRBJ2-1; weak D call: TRBD1 (6 bases). V was clipped by 5 bases and J by 7 bases, with 12 bases between them. This CDR3 is built from 13 residues. Per the germline V gene, CDR1 is SGHTA and CDR2 is FQGTGA. This CDR3 is CASSRTGLNEQFF. The DNA of the CDR3 is TGTGCCAGCAGCCGTACAGGGTTAAATGAGCAGTTCTTC.

The chain joins TRBV18 to TRBJ2-7; possibly TRBD2 for D (5 bases). The CDR3 covers 15 residues. CDR1 and CDR2 from the germline V gene are KGHSH and LQKENI. V lost 0 bases, J lost 0 bases, and 9 bases lay in between. In nucleotides, the CDR3 is TGTGCCAGCTCACCACCGGCCGGGAACTCCTACGAGCAGTACTTC. Its translation: CASSPPAGNSYEQYF.

The rearrangement uses TRBV10-2 and TRBJ2-7; maybe TRBD1 (6 bases). This CDR3 is 13 amino acids long. CDR1 and CDR2 from the germline V gene are WSHSY and SAAADI. V was cut by 8 bases and J by 2 bases, with 13 bases left in between. Written as DNA, the CDR3 is TGCGCCAGCCGGCAGACAGGAGCCTACGAGCAGTACTTC. Translating gives CASRQTGAYEQYF.

V gene TRBV7-2 combines with J gene TRBJ2-7; D may be TRBD1 (5 bases). The ends were cut back, 3 bases at V and 4 bases at J, with 7 bases in the middle. The CDR3 has 12 amino acids. Germline assignment: CDR1 SGHTA and CDR2 FQGNSA. In DNA, the CDR3 is TGTGCCAGCAGCTTCGCAGGGTACGAGCAGTACTTC. Protein sequence: CASSFAGYEQYF.

J is TRBJ2-1 and V is TRBV19; a weak D match, TRBD1 (6 bases). This CDR3 is built from 13 residues. Trimming took off 5 bases at V and 6 bases at J, with 11 bases between the two ends. CDR1 is LNHDA, CDR2 SQIVND, per germline (reference sequence). CDR3 amino acids: CASSVLGGNEQFF. CDR3 nucleotide sequence: TGTGCCAGTAGTGTGCTAGGGGGCAATGAGCAGTTCTTC.

As to this clone: The sample holds other DNA sequences that translate to the same CDR3. The chain combines TRBV29-1 with TRBJ1-1; D gene ambiguous. Germline CDR1 reads SQVTM; CDR2 reads ANQGSEA. There are 11 residues in the CDR3. V was pared by 3 bases and J by 1 base, with 3 bases between. CDR3 region: CSVERNTEAFF. The CDR3 DNA sequence: TGCAGCGTTGAGAGGAACACTGAAGCTTTCTTT.

The chain couples TRBV5-4 to TRBJ2-7; the D is unclear. The CDR3 has 13 residues. The germline V gene encodes CDR1 SGHNT and CDR2 YYREEE (reference sequence). The V end was cut by 3 bases, the J end by 0 bases, with 7 bases between. CDR3 residues: CASSSGPSYEQYF. In DNA, the CDR3 is TGTGCCAGCAGCTCGGGCCCCTCCTACGAGCAGTACTTC.